This TCR beta chain was sequenced during a study of blood T cell repertoires in COVID-19. Overall study context: T cells, B-cell-depleted T cells, or PBMCs supplied cDNA or gDNA.

The CDR3 runs to 17 residues. Germline loops: CDR1 SEHNR, CDR2 FQNEAQ (reference sequence). Regarding this clone: Its ends do not fully match the called genes, so a read error is possible.

The authors' processing: It was from reference gene primer amplification that nucleated cell counts were estimated. The repertoire was sequenced with immunoSEQ multiplex PCR; TCRdb's copy has only in-frame clones and lacks some. V and J calls and clone size are copied from that table; D and trimming were computed from the DNA. The data show under 75,000 clones, with about 86% seen just once and approximately 30% held by the top ten. The sequencing input was peripheral blood. This rearrangement joins TRBV7-9 to TRBJ2-7; 7 bases agree with TRBD1. The source is a woman older than 75 with active or convalescent COVID-19. The CDR3 DNA reads TGTGCCAGCAGCTTACCGCTCTCAGGGGGATCAATCTACAAGCAGTACTTC. Translating it yields CASSLPLSGGSIYKQYF.